Following are 9 T cell receptor beta chains from one sample sequenced in a study of shared clonotypes between healthy human individuals. The assay was immunoSEQ multiplex PCR, and TCRdb's table has in-frame clones only and misses some. In the table there are about 550,000 clones, just under 97% of which are singletons. Naive CD8 cells lacked CD45RO, underwent positive selection for CCR7 and left out terminally differentiated effector memory CD45RA+ cells. Sample: naive CD8+ T cells sorted from blood. These receptors all come from a young woman in good health.

V is TRBV28 and J is TRBJ1-5; TRBD1 is a possible D gene (6 bases). The CDR3 spans 15 residues. CDR1 MDHEN and CDR2 SYDVKM come from the germline V gene. V dropped 3 bases and J dropped 6 bases, with 15 bases sitting between them. The CDR3 reads CASSLEQGGTQPQHF. CDR3 sequence (DNA): TGTGCCAGCAGTTTGGAACAGGGAGGAACTCAGCCCCAGCATTTT.

The rearrangement links TRBV2 to TRBJ2-1; no reliable D call. Germline V gene lookup returns CDR1 SNHLY and CDR2 FYNNEI. V dropped 6 bases and J dropped 2 bases, with 11 bases sitting between them. The length of the CDR3 is 14 residues. CDR3 amino acids: CASSAYSPYNEQFF. DNA of the CDR3: TGTGCCAGCAGCGCTTATTCCCCCTACAATGAGCAGTTCTTC.

The chain recombines TRBV11-2 with TRBJ2-5; weak D call: TRBD1 (6 bases). The CDR3 runs 12 residues. Trimming removed 1 base from V and 10 bases from J, with 10 bases in between. Per germline, CDR1 SGHAT and CDR2 FQNNGV. CDR3 coding DNA: TGTGCCAGCAGCTTAGGGGGGCAGGGCCAGTACTTC. Translating it yields CASSLGGQGQYF.

J is TRBJ2-1 and V is TRBV10-2; the D gene is possibly TRBD2 (5 bases). The CDR3 length is 16 residues. The V end lost 3 bases, the J end lost 5 bases, and 17 bases lay between the germline ends. The germline V gene encodes CDR1 WSHSY and CDR2 SAAADI. The CDR3 is CASSERWESPHNEQFF. CDR3 nucleotide sequence: TGCGCCAGCAGTGAACGGTGGGAGAGTCCCCACAATGAGCAGTTCTTC.

The chain joins TRBV5-4 to TRBJ2-1; tentative D call: TRBD2 (6 bases). V lost 2 bases, J lost 8 bases, and 11 bases lay in between. The CDR3 has 13 amino acids. From germline, CDR1 is SGHNT and CDR2 YYREEE (reference sequence). The CDR3 is CASSLPSEDEQFF. CDR3 in DNA: TGTGCCAGCAGCTTACCTAGCGAGGATGAGCAGTTCTTC. Combining the CDR3 with reference TRBV5-4 and TRBJ2-1 gives the whole variable domain ETGVTQSPTHLIKTRGQQVTLRCSSQSGHNTVSWYQQALGQGPQFIFQYYREEENGRGNFPPRFSGLQFPNYSSELNVNALELDDSALYLCASSLPSEDEQFFGPGTRLTVL.

DNA of the CDR3: TGTGCCAGCAGCCCTGCTTATTCCACTGAAGCTTTCTTT. This gives the protein CASSPAYSTEAFF. The chain recombines TRBV7-9 with TRBJ1-1; the D is unclear. Germline V CDR1 and CDR2: SEHNR, FQNEAQ (reference sequence). CDR3 size: 13 residues. V lost 5 bases and J lost 4, with 11 bases in between. The variable domain in full, completed from reference TRBV7-9 and TRBJ1-1, reads DTGVSQNPRHKITKRGQNVTFRCDPISEHNRLYWYRQTLGQGPEFLTYFQNEAQLEKSRLLSDRFSAERPKGSFSTLEIQRTEQGDSAMYLCASSPAYSTEAFFGQGTRLTVV.

With respect to this clone: Other DNA sequences of this sample code for an identical CDR3. The chain uses TRBV9 and TRBJ2-1; D is perhaps TRBD2 (6 bases). Germline assignment: CDR1 SGDLS and CDR2 YYNGEE. The CDR3 sequence is 14 residues long. Deletions cut 0 bases from V and 2 bases from J, with 6 bases between. This CDR3 reads CASSVAGAYNEQFF. The CDR3 nucleotides read TGTGCCAGCAGCGTAGCGGGAGCCTACAATGAGCAGTTCTTC.

The CDR3 region is CASRGLEETQYF. In DNA, the CDR3 is TGTGCCAGCAGGGGGCTGGAAGAGACCCAGTACTTC. V and J are TRBV6-5 and TRBJ2-5; weak D call: TRBD1 (5 bases). The CDR3 contains 12 residues. Germline lookup yields CDR1 MNHEY and CDR2 SVGAGI. V was clipped by 6 bases and J by 3 bases, with 8 bases between them.

This chain connects TRBV11-2 to TRBJ1-5, with 12 positions matching TRBD1. This CDR3 is built from 15 residues. The ends lost 5 bases at V and 7 bases at J; junction bases unmatched: 6. The germline V gene has CDR1 SGHAT and CDR2 FQNNGV. As DNA, the CDR3 is TGTGCCAGCAGCCAGGGGACAGGGGGCAGACAGCCCCAGCATTTT. This codes for CASSQGTGGRQPQHF.